This TCR beta chain was identified during a study of T cell responses to AZD1222 COVID-19 vaccine. General study points: Rises in breadth and depth of Spike-specific TCRs came after two AZD1222 doses. Mostly white British, mostly female donors; authors suggested clonal diversity may be underestimated. Recipients of AZD1222 seropositive at baseline numbered only five or six. Targeting of unmutated variant regions was reportedly seen in nearly half of spike-specific TCRs.

Trimming left V 9 bases short and J 0 bases short, with 9 bases between. The CDR3 runs 13 residues. The germline V gene has CDR1 LNHDA and CDR2 SQIVND (reference sequence). The method was immunoSEQ multiplex PCR; TCRdb's version includes in-frame clones alone and lacks a portion of them. Here the sample spans about 160,000 clones, roughly nine tenths being singletons. To note about this clone: Its antigen is unknown.

Sequenced here: peripheral blood, sampled on day 0 of AZD1222 vaccination. The chain has TRBV19 and TRBJ1-5; D is uncertain. The source of this sequence is an adult in good health. In DNA form, the CDR3 reads TGTGCCAGCACACAGAATAGCAATCAGCCCCAGCATTTT. Its protein is CASTQNSNQPQHF.